This record concerns one TCR beta chain sequence. Its target is unknown. Only in-frame clones appear in the TCRdb table, and some are missing; sequencing was by immunoSEQ multiplex PCR. The sample shows some 410,000 clones, 92% of them seen only once. Treatment reported: about 20 received Ad26.COV2.S at low or high dose, single or two shots; several received placebo; per-sample allocation not given. Specimens were obtained on day 63 following the first vaccine or placebo injection. Germline V gene lookup returns CDR1 DFQATT and CDR2 SNEGSKA (reference sequence). With 3 bases clipped from V and 5 bases from J, the junction kept 9 bases outside the gene matches. The CDR3 totals 14 residues. This sample was included in a study of Ad26.COV2.S vaccination and SARS-CoV-2 variants. Background on the study: Ad26.COV2.S arm of COV1001 included the donor. Ad26.COV2.S given intramuscularly, once or twice 56 days apart. Points from the study as a whole: Ad26.COV2.S recipients had broader spike-specific TCRs (P = 0.0014).

This TCR came from a person aged 18-65 years who received the Ad26.COV2.S COVID-19 vaccine or a placebo. The V and J genes are TRBV20-1 and TRBJ1-1; 7 nucleotides match TRBD1. Sequenced here: peripheral blood, sampled in a trial of Ad26.COV2.S vaccine versus placebo. The CDR3 DNA sequence: TGCAGTGCTAGTTTCGGGCAGGGGGGAACTGAAGCTTTCTTT. It codes for CSASFGQGGTEAFF.